These 5 T cell receptor beta chains came from one sample sequenced in a study of CD8+ T cells in alopecia areata. In each case, RNA was isolated and then reverse transcribed into cDNA as the sequencing template. Clones were read by immunoSEQ multiplex PCR, and TCRdb kept only the in-frame ones, dropping some. This table holds more than 150,000 clones, around three fifths found once. Material: CD4+ T cells sorted from blood, obtained at week 0. These receptors were collected from a human donor with alopecia areata.

This clone was observed a few times. V gene TRBV30 combines with J gene TRBJ1-2; 7 bases line up with TRBD1. In germline, CDR1 is GTSNPN, CDR2 SVGIG (reference sequence). The CDR3 spans 11 residues. V was clipped by 5 bases and J by 10 bases; unmatched bases: 7. The CDR3: CAWDNRGTYTF. The CDR3, as DNA: TGTGCCTGGGACAACAGGGGAACCTACACCTTC. The full variable domain, in which reference TRBV30 and TRBJ1-2 provide the parts outside the CDR3, is SQTIHQWPATLVQPVGSPLSLECTVEGTSNPNLYWYRQAAGRGLQLLFYSVGIGQISSEVPQNLSASRPQDRQFILSSKKLLLSDSGFYLCAWDNRGTYTFGSGTRLTVV.

V usage is TRBV30 and J usage is TRBJ1-1; weak D call: TRBD1 (6 bases). CDR1 GTSNPN and CDR2 SVGIG come from the germline V gene (reference sequence). This CDR3 is 11 amino acids long. The CDR3 region has the DNA TGTGCTAAGGGGGGGGACACTGAAGCTTTCTTT. Amino acids: CAKGGDTEAFF. The full variable domain, with the rest looked up from reference TRBV30 and TRBJ1-1, is SQTIHQWPATLVQPVGSPLSLECTVEGTSNPNLYWYRQAAGRGLQLLFYSVGIGQISSEVPQNLSASRPQDRQFILSSKKLLLSDSGFYLCAKGGDTEAFFGQGTRLTVV.

The J gene is TRBJ2-5, the V gene TRBV2; possibly TRBD1 for D (6 bases). CDR1 and CDR2 (germline): SNHLY, FYNNEI. This CDR3 has 13 amino acids. V shed 8 bases and J shed 4 bases, with 14 bases lying between them. CDR3 protein: CASWGRGGETQYF. The DNA for the CDR3 is TGTGCCAGCTGGGGCAGGGGTGGAGAGACCCAGTACTTC.

This clone was recorded a few times. The V call is TRBV23-1, the J call TRBJ2-5, with D unresolved. TRBV23-1 qualifies as an ORF whose function is uncertain. V was shortened by 0 bases and J by 3 bases, with 2 bases between the two germline ends. This CDR3 contains 12 residues. The CDR3 bases are TGCGCCAGCAGTCAATCGGAAGAGACCCAGTACTTC. Translating it yields CASSQSEETQYF.

This clone was found a few times. The V call is TRBV2, the J call TRBJ2-3; D unresolved. The CDR3 consists of 13 residues. The V and J ends lost 3 bases and 2 bases respectively, with 6 bases between them. The germline V gene encodes CDR1 SNHLY and CDR2 FYNNEI. CDR3 sequence: CASSDGLTDTQYF. As DNA, the CDR3 is TGTGCCAGCAGTGACGGCCTCACAGATACGCAGTATTTT.